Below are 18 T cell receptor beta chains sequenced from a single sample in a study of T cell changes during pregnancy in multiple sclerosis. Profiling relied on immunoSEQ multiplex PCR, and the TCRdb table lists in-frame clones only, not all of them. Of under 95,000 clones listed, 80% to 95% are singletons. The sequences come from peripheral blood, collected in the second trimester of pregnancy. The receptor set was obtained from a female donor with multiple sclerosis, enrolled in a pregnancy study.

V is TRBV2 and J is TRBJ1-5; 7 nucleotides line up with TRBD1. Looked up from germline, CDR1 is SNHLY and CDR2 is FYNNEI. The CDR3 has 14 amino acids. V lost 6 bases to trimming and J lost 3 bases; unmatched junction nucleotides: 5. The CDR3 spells CASRVDRVNQPQHF. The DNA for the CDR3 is TGTGCCAGCAGGGTAGACAGGGTCAATCAGCCCCAGCATTTT.

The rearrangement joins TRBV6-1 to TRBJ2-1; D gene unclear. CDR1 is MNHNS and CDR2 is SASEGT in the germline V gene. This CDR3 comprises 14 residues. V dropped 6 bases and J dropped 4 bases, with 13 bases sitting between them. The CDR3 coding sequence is TGTGCCAGCAGGCCGAGTACCTCGTACAATGAGCAGTTCTTC. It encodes CASRPSTSYNEQFF.

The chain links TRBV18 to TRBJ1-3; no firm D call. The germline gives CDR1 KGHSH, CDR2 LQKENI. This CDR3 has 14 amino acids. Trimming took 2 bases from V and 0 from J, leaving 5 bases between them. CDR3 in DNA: TGTGCCAGCTCACCAGACAACTCTGGAAACACCATATATTTT. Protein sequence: CASSPDNSGNTIYF.

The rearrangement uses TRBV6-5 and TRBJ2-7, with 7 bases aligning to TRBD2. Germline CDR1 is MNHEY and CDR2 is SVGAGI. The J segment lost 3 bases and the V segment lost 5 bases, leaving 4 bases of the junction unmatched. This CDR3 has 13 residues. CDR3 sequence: CASSLAASYEQYF. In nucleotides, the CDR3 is TGTGCCAGCAGTCTAGCGGCGAGCTACGAGCAGTACTTC.

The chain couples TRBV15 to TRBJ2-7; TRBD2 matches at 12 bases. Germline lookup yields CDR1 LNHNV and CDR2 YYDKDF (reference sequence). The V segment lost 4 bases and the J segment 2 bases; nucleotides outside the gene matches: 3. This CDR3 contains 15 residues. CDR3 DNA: TGTGCCACCAGCAAAGGACTAGCGGGAACCTACGAGCAGTACTTC. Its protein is CATSKGLAGTYEQYF.

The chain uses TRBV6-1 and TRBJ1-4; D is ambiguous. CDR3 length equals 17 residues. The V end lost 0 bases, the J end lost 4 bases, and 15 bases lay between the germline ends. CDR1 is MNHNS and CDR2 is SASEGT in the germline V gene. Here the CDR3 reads CASSEAANRRLNEKLFF. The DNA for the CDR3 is TGTGCCAGCAGTGAAGCGGCCAACCGAAGACTTAATGAAAAACTGTTTTTT.

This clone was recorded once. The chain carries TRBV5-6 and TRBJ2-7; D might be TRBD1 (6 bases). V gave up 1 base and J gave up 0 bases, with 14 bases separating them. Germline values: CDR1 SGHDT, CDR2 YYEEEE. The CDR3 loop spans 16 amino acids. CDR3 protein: CASSLTGQGTSYEQYF. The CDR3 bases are TGTGCCAGCAGCTTGACGGGTCAGGGGACCTCCTACGAGCAGTACTTC.

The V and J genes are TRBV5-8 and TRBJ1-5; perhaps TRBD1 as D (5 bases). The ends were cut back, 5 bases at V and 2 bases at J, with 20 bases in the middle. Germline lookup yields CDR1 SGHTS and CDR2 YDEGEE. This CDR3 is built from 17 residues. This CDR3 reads CASSGGVRGARNQPQHF. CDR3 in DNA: TGTGCCAGCAGTGGGGGGGTCCGGGGCGCTCGCAATCAGCCCCAGCATTTT.

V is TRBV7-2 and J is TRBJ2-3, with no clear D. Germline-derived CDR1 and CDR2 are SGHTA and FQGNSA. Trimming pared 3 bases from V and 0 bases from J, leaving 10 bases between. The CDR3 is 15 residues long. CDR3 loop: CASSLTYASTDTQYF. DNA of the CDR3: TGTGCCAGCAGCTTGACTTATGCTAGCACAGATACGCAGTATTTT.

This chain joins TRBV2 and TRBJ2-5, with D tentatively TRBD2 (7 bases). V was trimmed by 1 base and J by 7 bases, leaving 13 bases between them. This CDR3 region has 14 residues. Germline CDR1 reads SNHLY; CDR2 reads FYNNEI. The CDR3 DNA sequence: TGTGCCAGCAGTGAAGGACTAGGGGGGGGGACCCAGTACTTC. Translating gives CASSEGLGGGTQYF.

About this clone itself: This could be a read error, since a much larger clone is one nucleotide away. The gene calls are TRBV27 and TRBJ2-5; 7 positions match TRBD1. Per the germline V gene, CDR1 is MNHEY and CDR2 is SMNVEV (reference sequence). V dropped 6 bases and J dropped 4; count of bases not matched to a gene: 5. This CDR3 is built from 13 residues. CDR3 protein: CASRPGTVETQYF. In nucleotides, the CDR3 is TGTGCCAGCAGACCCGGGACAGTAGAGACCCAGTACTTC.

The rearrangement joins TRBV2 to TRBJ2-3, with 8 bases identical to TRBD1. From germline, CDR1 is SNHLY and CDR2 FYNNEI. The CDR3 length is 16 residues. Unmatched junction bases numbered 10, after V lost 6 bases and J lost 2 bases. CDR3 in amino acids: CASSRGQGIPTDTQYF. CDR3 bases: TGTGCCAGCAGCCGAGGACAGGGAATTCCCACAGATACGCAGTATTTT. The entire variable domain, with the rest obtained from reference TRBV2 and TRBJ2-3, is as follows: EPEVTQTPSHQVTQMGQEVILRCVPISNHLYFYWYRQILGQKVEFLVSFYNNEISEKSEIFDDQFSVERPDGSNFTLKIRSTKLEDSAMYFCASSRGQGIPTDTQYFGPGTRLTVL.

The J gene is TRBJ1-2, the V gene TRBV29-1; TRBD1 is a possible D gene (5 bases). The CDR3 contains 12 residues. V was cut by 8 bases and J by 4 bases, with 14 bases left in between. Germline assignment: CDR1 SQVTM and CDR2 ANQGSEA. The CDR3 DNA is TGCAGCCCCCCGGCGGGGGGCTATGGCTACACCTTC. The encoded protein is CSPPAGGYGYTF.

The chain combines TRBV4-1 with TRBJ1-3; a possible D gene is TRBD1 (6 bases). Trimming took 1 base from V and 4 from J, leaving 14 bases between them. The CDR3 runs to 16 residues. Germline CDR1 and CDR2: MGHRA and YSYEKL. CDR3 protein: CASSQAQTGRGNTIYF. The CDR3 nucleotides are TGCGCCAGCAGCCAAGCTCAGACAGGCCGGGGAAACACCATATATTTT.

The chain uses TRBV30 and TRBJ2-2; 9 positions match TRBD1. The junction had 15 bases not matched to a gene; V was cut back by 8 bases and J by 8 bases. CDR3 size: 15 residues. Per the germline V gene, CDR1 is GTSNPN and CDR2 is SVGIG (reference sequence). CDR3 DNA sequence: TGTGCCCACACCGGGACAGGGAAAGATGTGGGGGAGCTGTTTTTT. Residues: CAHTGTGKDVGELFF.

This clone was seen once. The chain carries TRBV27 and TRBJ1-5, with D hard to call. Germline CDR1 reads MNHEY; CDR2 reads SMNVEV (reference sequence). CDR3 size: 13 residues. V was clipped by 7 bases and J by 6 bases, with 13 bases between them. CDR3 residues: CASKRQPGQPQHF. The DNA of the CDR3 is TGTGCCAGCAAGCGCCAGCCCGGTCAGCCCCAGCATTTT.

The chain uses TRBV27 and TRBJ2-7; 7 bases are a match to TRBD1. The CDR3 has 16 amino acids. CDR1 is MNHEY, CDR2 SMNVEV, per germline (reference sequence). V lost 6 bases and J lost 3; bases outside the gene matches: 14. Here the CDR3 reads CASRQTHEGQNYEQYF. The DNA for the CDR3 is TGTGCCAGCAGACAGACTCATGAGGGACAGAACTACGAGCAGTACTTC.

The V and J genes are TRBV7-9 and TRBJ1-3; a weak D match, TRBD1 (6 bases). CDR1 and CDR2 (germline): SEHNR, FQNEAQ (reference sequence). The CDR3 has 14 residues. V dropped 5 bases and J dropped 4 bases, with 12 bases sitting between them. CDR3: CASSATGKGNTIYF. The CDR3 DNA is TGTGCCAGCAGCGCCACAGGGAAGGGAAACACCATATATTTT.